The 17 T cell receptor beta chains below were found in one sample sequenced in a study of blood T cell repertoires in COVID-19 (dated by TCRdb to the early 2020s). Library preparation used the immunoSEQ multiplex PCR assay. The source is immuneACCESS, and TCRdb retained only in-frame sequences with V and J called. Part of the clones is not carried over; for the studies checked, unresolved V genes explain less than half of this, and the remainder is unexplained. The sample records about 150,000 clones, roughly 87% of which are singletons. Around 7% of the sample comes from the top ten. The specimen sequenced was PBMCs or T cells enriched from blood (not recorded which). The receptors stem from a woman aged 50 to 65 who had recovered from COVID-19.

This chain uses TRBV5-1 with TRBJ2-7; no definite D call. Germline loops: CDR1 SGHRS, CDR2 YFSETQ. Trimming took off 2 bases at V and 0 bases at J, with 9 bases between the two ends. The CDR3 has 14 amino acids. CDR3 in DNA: TGCGCCAGCAGCTTCCGGCTAGGCTCCTACGAGCAGTACTTC. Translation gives CASSFRLGSYEQYF.

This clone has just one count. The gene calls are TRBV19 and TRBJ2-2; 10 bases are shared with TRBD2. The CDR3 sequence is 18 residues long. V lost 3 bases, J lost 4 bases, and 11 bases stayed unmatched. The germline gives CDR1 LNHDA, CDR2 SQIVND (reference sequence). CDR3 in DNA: TGTGCCAGTAGTATGAGGGGAGGGGTAGCGGGAGGCACCGGGGAGCTGTTTTTT. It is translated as CASSMRGGVAGGTGELFF.

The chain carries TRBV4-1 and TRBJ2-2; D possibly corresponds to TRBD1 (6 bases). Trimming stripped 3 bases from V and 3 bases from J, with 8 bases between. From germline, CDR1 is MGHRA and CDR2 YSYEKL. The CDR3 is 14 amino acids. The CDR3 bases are TGCGCCAGCAGCCAGGCAGGGGACACCGGGGAGCTGTTTTTT. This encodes CASSQAGDTGELFF.

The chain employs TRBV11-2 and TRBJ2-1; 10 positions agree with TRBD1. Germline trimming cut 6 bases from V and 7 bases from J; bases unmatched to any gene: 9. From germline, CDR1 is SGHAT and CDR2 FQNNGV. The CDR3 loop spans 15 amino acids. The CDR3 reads CASSLSGTGANEQFF. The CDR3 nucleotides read TGTGCCAGCAGTCTCTCCGGGACAGGGGCTAATGAGCAGTTCTTC.

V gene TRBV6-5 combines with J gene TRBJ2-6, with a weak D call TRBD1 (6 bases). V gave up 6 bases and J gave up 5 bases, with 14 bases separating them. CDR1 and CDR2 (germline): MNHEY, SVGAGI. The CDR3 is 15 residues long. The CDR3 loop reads CASRIDRHRANVLTF. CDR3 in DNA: TGTGCCAGCAGAATCGACAGGCATCGGGCCAACGTCCTGACTTTC.

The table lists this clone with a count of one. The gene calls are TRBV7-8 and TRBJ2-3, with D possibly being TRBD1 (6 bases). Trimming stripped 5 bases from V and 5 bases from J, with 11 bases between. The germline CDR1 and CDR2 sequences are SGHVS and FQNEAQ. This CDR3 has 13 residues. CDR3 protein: CASSTGNLDTQYF. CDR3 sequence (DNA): TGTGCCAGCAGCACAGGGAATTTAGATACGCAGTATTTT.

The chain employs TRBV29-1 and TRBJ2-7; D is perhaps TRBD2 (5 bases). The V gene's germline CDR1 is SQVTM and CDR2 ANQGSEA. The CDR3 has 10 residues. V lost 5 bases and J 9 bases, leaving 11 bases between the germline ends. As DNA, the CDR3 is TGCAGCGTTACTTCCGAGGGGCAGTACTTC. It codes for CSVTSEGQYF.

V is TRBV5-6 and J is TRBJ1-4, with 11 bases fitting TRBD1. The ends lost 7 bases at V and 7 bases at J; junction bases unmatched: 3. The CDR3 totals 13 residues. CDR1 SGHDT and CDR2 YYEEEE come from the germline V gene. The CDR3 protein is CASGTGGGEKLFF. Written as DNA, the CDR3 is TGTGCCAGCGGGACAGGGGGAGGTGAAAAACTGTTTTTT.

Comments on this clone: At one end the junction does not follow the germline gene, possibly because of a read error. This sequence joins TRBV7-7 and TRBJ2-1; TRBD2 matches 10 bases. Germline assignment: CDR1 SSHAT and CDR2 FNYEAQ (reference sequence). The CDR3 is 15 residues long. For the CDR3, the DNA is TGTGCTAGCAGCTCAAGACTAGCGGGTCCTAATGAGCAGTTCTTC. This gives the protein CASSSRLAGPNEQFF.

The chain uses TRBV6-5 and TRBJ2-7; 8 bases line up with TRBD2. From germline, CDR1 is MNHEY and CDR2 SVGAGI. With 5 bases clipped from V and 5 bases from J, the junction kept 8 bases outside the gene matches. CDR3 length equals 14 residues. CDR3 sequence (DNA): TGTGCCAGCAGTCCCAGCGGGAGTCCCCACGAGCAGTACTTC. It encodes CASSPSGSPHEQYF.

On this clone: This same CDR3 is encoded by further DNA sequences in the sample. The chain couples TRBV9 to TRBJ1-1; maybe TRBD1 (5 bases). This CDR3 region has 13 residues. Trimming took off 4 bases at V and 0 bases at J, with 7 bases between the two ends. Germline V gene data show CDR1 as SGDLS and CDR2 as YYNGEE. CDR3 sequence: CASSTGVNTEAFF. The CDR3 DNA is TGTGCCAGCAGCACAGGTGTGAACACTGAAGCTTTCTTT.

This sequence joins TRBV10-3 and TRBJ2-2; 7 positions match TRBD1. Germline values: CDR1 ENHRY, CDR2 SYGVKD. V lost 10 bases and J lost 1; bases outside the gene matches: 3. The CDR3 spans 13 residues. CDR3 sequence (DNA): TGTGCCACACGACAGGGGAACACCGGGGAGCTGTTTTTT. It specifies CATRQGNTGELFF.

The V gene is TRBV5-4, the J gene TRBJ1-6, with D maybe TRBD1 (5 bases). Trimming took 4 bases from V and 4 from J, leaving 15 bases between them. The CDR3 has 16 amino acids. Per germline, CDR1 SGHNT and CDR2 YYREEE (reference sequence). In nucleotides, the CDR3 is TGTGCCAGCAGCCGTGAGGGGAGGACTTATAATTCACCCCTCCACTTT. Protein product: CASSREGRTYNSPLHF.

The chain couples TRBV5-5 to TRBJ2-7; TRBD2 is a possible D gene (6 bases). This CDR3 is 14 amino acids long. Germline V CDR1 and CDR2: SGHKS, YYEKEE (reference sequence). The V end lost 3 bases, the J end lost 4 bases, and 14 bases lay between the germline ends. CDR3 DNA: TGTGCCAGCAGCTCGGTGGGTAGCGGATACGAGCAGTACTTC. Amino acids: CASSSVGSGYEQYF.

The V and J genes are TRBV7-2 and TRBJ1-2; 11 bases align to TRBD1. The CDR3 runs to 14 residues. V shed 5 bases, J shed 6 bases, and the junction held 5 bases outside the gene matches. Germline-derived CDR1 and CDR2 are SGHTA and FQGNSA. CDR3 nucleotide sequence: TGTGCCAGCAGCCTGATGGGACAGGGGGATGGCTACACCTTC. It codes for CASSLMGQGDGYTF.

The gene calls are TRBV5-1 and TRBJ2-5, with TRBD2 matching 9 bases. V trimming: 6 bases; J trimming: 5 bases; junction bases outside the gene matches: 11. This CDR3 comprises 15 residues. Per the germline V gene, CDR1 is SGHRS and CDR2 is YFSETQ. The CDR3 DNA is TGCGCCAGCACACCTAGCGGGACTTTCGTCGAGACCCAGTACTTC. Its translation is CASTPSGTFVETQYF.

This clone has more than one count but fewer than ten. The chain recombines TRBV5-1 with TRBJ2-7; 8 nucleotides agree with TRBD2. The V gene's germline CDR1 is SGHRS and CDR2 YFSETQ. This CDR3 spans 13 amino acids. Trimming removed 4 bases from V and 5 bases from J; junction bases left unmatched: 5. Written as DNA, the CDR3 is TGCGCCAGCAGCGCGGGGACTAGAGACGAGCAGTACTTC. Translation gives CASSAGTRDEQYF.